Listed below are T cell receptor beta chains from one sample, sequenced in a study of shared T cell receptors in the human thymus. TCRdb's table, derived via immunoSEQ multiplex PCR, lists solely in-frame clones and lacks some. The table lists hundreds of thousands of clones, about four fifths of them singletons. The sample was also linked to a second study, of human thymus T cells.

What was sequenced was thymocytes. The receptors derive from a boy under two years old with a congenital heart defect. Each CDR3 is given with its conserved first and last residue. The D gene is left open where the match is weak. Size is omitted from some rows. Given values are once, few, many or a class for expanded clones.

clone size	V gene	D gene	J gene	CDR3 DNA	CDR3 protein
.	TRBV5-6	TRBD1	TRBJ1-1	TGTGCCAGCAGCCCAGGGACAGGTCAATGCACTGAAGCTTTCTTT	CASSPGTGQCTEAFF
.	TRBV5-1	TRBD1	TRBJ1-1	TGCGCCAGCAGCTTCCGGGACAGGGAAGCTGAAGCTTTCTTT	CASSFRDREAEAFF
.	TRBV5-6	TRBD2	TRBJ2-1	TGTGCCAGCAGCTTGCCAGGACTAGCGGGAGTTCGCTCCTACAATGAGCAGTTCTTC	CASSLPGLAGVRSYNEQFF
.	TRBV28	.	TRBJ2-7	TGTGCCAGCAGTTTGGTGGGGCGGATCCCCTACGAGCAGTACTTC	CASSLVGRIPYEQYF
.	TRBV6-7	.	TRBJ1-2	TGTGCCAGCAGTCGACCCGACAGAAATGGCTACACCTTC	CASSRPDRNGYTF
.	TRBV5-6	TRBD1	TRBJ1-3	TGTGCCAGCAGCGCGACCGGGACAGTCTCTGGAAACACCATATATTTT	CASSATGTVSGNTIYF
once	TRBV7-4	.	TRBJ2-5	TGTGCCAGCAGCTTAAAGTCCGCGGACCAAGAGACCCAGTACTTC	CASSLKSADQETQYF
.	TRBV27	.	TRBJ2-7	TGTGCCAGCAGTTATATGACGGGCTACGAGCAGTACTTC	CASSYMTGYEQYF
.	TRBV19	.	TRBJ1-1	TGTGCCAGTACGGGAGCTGTCGGGGAGGGGGTTGAAGCTTTCTTT	CASTGAVGEGVEAFF
.	TRBV19	TRBD2	TRBJ2-2	TGTGCCAGTGCCTCTACCGGACTAGCGGGAGGGCGGAACACCGGGGAGCTGTTTTTT	CASASTGLAGGRNTGELFF
.	TRBV29-1	TRBD1	TRBJ2-5	TGCAGCGTTGAGGGACAGCCGCGGAAAGAGACCCAGTACTTC	CSVEGQPRKETQYF
.	TRBV19	TRBD1	TRBJ1-1	TGTGCCAGTAGTATAGTAGAGGGGGCCGCTGAAGCTTTCTTT	CASSIVEGAAEAFF
.	TRBV5-1	TRBD2	TRBJ2-1	TGCGCCAGCAGCCCAAGGGGGCCAGCGGGAGGGCCTCGGGACTACAATGAGCAGTTCTTC	CASSPRGPAGGPRDYNEQFF
.	TRBV5-1	TRBD2	TRBJ2-3	TGCGCCAGCAGCTTGCCGTCTAGCGGGAGGGATGGGGTATCAGATACGCAGTATTTT	CASSLPSSGRDGVSDTQYF
.	TRBV19	.	TRBJ1-2	TGTGCCAGTAGCGCCACAGCCTATGGCTACACCTTC	CASSATAYGYTF
.	TRBV7-8	TRBD2	TRBJ2-7	TGTGCCAGCAACAGCCCGACGACTAGCGGTGAAAGCTCCTACGAGCAGTACTTC	CASNSPTTSGESSYEQYF
few	TRBV7-9	.	TRBJ2-7	TGTGCCAGCAGCTTACGACTCCTGGACAGTTCGTACGAGCAGTACTTC	CASSLRLLDSSYEQYF
.	TRBV29-1	.	TRBJ2-7	TGCAGCGTTGAAGATCCGGTCTTGGGGGCAGAGAGCTCCTACGAGCAGTACTTC	CSVEDPVLGAESSYEQYF
few	TRBV14	TRBD1	TRBJ2-2	TGTGCCAGCAGCCCGGACAGGCCGGACACCGGGGAGCTGTTTTTT	CASSPDRPDTGELFF
.	TRBV4-2	.	TRBJ2-1	TGTGCCAGCAGCCAACCCTCGTGGGCAGACAATGAGCAGTTCTTC	CASSQPSWADNEQFF
few	TRBV25-1	TRBD2	TRBJ2-1	TGTGCCAGCAGTGAATACCGCTCCGGGAGGGACTACAATGAGCAGTTCTTC	CASSEYRSGRDYNEQFF
.	TRBV30	TRBD1	TRBJ1-2	TGTGCCTGGAGAGGGGGATACCTACCGGGACAGGGTGGCGACACCTTC	CAWRGGYLPGQGGDTF
.	TRBV29-1	TRBD2	TRBJ2-5	TGCAGCGTTCTGTCTAGCGGGGAGTACTTC	CSVLSSGEYF
.	TRBV15	.	TRBJ2-5	TGTGCCACCAGCAGAGATGGTGGGGCTGTGGAGACCCAGTACTTC	CATSRDGGAVETQYF
.	TRBV2	TRBD2	TRBJ2-7	TGTGCCAGCAGCCCCCAGCTAGGGTCCGGGACTAGCGGGAGAGTGGAGCAGTACTTC	CASSPQLGSGTSGRVEQYF
few	TRBV4-1	.	TRBJ2-3	TGCGCCAGCAGCCAAGCTCAAAGCTCCCCCCAGTATTTT	CASSQAQSSPQYF
.	TRBV27	TRBD2	TRBJ2-7	TGTGCCAGCAGAAGAGCGGGGTCCTACGAGCAGTACTTC	CASRRAGSYEQYF
.	TRBV4-1	.	TRBJ2-2	TGCGCCAGCAGCCAAGATTCCGGGAGCACCGGGGAGCTGTTTTTT	CASSQDSGSTGELFF
.	TRBV11-2	TRBD1	TRBJ2-1	TGTGCCAGCAGCCCGGACAGGGGGCGTGAGCAGTTCTTC	CASSPDRGREQFF
.	TRBV5-1	.	TRBJ2-6	TGCGCCAGCAGCCTAGGGGGGGCGGGGGCCAACGTCCTGACTTTC	CASSLGGAGANVLTF
.	TRBV7-8	TRBD2	TRBJ2-7	TGTGCCAGCAGTATGGATGCCGGGACTAGCGGGAGGCATTACGAGCAGTACTTC	CASSMDAGTSGRHYEQYF
once	TRBV4-2	TRBD2	TRBJ2-2	TGTGCCAGCAGCGCCGGGAGGGGGAGGGGGGGCACCGGGGAGCTGTTTTTT	CASSAGRGRGGTGELFF
.	TRBV27	TRBD1	TRBJ2-2	TGTGCCAGCAGTTCCCCCGACAGGGTTCCCGGGGAGCTGTTTTTT	CASSSPDRVPGELFF
once	TRBV27	TRBD2	TRBJ2-7	TGTGCCAGCAGCCGGCCGGGACTAGCGGTATACGAGCAGTACTTC	CASSRPGLAVYEQYF